This TCR beta chain was identified during a study of blood T cell repertoires in COVID-19. Study-level background: Sample material is recorded as cDNA or gDNA derived from T cells, B-cell-depleted T cells, or PBMCs.

Trimming took 4 bases from V and 4 from J, leaving 10 bases between them. CDR1 KGHDR and CDR2 SFDVKD come from the germline V gene. This CDR3 has 13 amino acids. Clones were sequenced by immunoSEQ multiplex PCR, and TCRdb holds only the in-frame ones, with some missing. The table includes tens of thousands of clones, roughly 90% detected once. The sample consisted of peripheral blood. The source is a man aged 50-59 years with active COVID-19. The chain links TRBV24-1 to TRBJ2-7, with a tentative D call TRBD2 (6 bases). CDR3 amino acids: CATSEAGMYEQYF. The CDR3 DNA is TGTGCCACCAGTGAGGCGGGGATGTACGAGCAGTACTTC.